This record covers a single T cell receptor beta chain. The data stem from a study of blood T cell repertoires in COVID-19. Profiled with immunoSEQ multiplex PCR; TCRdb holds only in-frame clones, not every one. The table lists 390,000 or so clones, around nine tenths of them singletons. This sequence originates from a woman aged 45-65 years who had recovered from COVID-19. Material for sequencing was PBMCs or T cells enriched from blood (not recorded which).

The CDR3 here is CASLLAGGTYEQYF. The CDR3 bases are TGTGCCAGCTTACTAGCGGGGGGTACTTACGAGCAGTACTTC. This chain uses TRBV7-2 with TRBJ2-7; 12 bases are shared with TRBD2. The V and J ends lost 8 bases and 4 bases, in that order; junction bases with no gene match: 6. There are 14 residues in the CDR3. Germline V CDR1 and CDR2: SGHTA, FQGNSA.